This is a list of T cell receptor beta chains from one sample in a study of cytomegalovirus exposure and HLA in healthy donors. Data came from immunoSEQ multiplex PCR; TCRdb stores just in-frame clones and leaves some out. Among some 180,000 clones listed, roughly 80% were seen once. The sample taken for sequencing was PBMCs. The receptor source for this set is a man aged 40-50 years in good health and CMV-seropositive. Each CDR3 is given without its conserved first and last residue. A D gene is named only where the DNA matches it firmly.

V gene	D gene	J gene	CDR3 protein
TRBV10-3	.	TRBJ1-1	AISHSGANTEAF
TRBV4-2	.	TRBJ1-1	ASSRGGATNTEAF
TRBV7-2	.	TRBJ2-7	ASSQGLPYEQY
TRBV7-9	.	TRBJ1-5	ASSPPGAHQPQH
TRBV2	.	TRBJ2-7	ASSGQGYEQY
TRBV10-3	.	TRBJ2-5	AISSNRQERLQETQY
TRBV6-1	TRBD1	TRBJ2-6	ASSEGDRGDTGANVLT
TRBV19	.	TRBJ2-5	ASSKESVQETQY
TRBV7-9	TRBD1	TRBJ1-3	ASSLDGTGTGNTIY
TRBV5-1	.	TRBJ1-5	ASSPDGSGRQPQH
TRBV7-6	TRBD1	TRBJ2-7	ASSSLGQAYEQY
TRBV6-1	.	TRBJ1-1	ASPKAGGTEAF
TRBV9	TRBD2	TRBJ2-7	ASSPGLAGAAYEQY
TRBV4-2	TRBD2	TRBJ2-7	ASSQDGLVAGRGEQY
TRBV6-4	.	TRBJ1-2	ASSDPRAGDYGYT
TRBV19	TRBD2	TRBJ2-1	ASSMLADVNEQF
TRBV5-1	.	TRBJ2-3	ASSLGQGGTDTQY
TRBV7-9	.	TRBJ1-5	ASSLGGDQPQH
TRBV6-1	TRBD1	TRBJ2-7	ASNDQGAREQY
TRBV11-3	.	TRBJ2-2	ASSLGGGSGELF
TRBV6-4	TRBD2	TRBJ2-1	ASSTTGTSGNEQF
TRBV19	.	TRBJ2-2	ASSSQGSTGELF
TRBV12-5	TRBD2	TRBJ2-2	ASGPSRGGQGVGELF
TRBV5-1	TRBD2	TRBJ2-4	ASSSGLAGGKNIQY